These 17 T cell receptor beta chains came from one sample sequenced in a study of T cell responses to AZD1222 COVID-19 vaccine. Profiling relied on immunoSEQ multiplex PCR, and the TCRdb table lists in-frame clones only, not all of them. The sample contains 110,000 to 150,000 clones, around 91% of which appear only once. The sequencing here drew on peripheral blood, taken on day 0 of AZD1222 vaccination. These receptor sequences come from an adult in good health.

The gene calls are TRBV18 and TRBJ1-2; weak D call: TRBD1 (6 bases). The ends were cut back, 6 bases at V and 8 bases at J, with 22 bases in the middle. The CDR3 extends over 15 amino acids. CDR1 is KGHSH and CDR2 is LQKENI in the germline V gene. CDR3 coding DNA: TGTGCCAGCTCGCAAACAGGGACTCTTCAAAGGGGCTACACCTTC. Its translation is CASSQTGTLQRGYTF.

In this sample, this clone turned up a few times. Germline is not matched at one junction end, which may reflect a read error. The V call is TRBV28, the J call TRBJ1-3, with 7 bases that match TRBD1. Germline V lookup: CDR1 MDHEN, CDR2 SYDVKM. This CDR3 contains 12 residues. CDR3 coding DNA: TGTGCCAGCAGTTTAGGATACACAGGGGCCAATTTT. As protein: CASSLGYTGANF. Drawing the rest from reference TRBV28 and TRBJ1-3, the complete variable domain is DVKVTQSSRYLVKRTGEKVFLECVQDMDHENMFWYRQDPGLGLRLIYFSYDVKMKEKGDIPEGYSVSREKKERFSLILESASTNQTSMYLCASSLGYTGANFGEGSWLTVV.

The J gene is TRBJ2-1, the V gene TRBV27, with D maybe TRBD2 (6 bases). This CDR3 has 14 residues. Trimming took 2 bases from V and 8 from J, leaving 13 bases between them. Per the germline V gene, CDR1 is MNHEY and CDR2 is SMNVEV (reference sequence). Written as DNA, the CDR3 is TGTGCCAGCAGTTTAATGTTAGCGGAAGATGAGCAGTTCTTC. Amino acids: CASSLMLAEDEQFF.

CDR3 nucleotide sequence: TGTGCCAGCAGCTCCTCGGGACTAGCGGGGGGGCTAACAGATACGCAGTATTTT. Translation: CASSSSGLAGGLTDTQYF. The chain links TRBV11-2 to TRBJ2-3; TRBD2 agrees at 16 bases. The CDR3 spans 18 residues. CDR1 and CDR2 from the germline V gene are SGHAT and FQNNGV. V lost 4 bases to trimming and J lost 3 bases; unmatched junction nucleotides: 7.

The V call is TRBV3-1 (or the pseudogene TRBV3-2), the J call TRBJ2-2; D not certain. Deletions cut 7 bases from V and 5 bases from J, with 11 bases between. The germline CDR1 and CDR2 sequences are LGHDT and YNNKEL (reference sequence). The CDR3 covers 13 residues. Here the CDR3 reads CASTTFWTGELFF. CDR3 in DNA: TGTGCCAGCACCACTTTTTGGACCGGGGAGCTGTTTTTT.

V gene TRBV28 combines with J gene TRBJ2-7; 11 bases agree with TRBD2. The ends lost 9 bases at V and 1 base at J; junction bases unmatched: 2. CDR3 length equals 13 residues. In germline, CDR1 is MDHEN, CDR2 SYDVKM. The CDR3 sequence is CASSGRVSYEQYF. The CDR3 DNA reads as TGTGCCAGTAGCGGGAGGGTTTCCTACGAGCAGTACTTC. The full variable domain, with the rest looked up from reference TRBV28 and TRBJ2-7, is DVKVTQSSRYLVKRTGEKVFLECVQDMDHENMFWYRQDPGLGLRLIYFSYDVKMKEKGDIPEGYSVSREKKERFSLILESASTNQTSMYLCASSGRVSYEQYFGPGTRLTVT.

The chain combines TRBV5-1 with TRBJ1-4, with 7 positions matching TRBD1. The J segment lost 4 bases and the V segment lost 0 bases, leaving 6 bases of the junction unmatched. This CDR3 spans 16 amino acids. Germline V gives CDR1 SGHRS, CDR2 YFSETQ. CDR3 region: CASSLVQGVINEKLFF. The CDR3 bases are TGCGCCAGCAGCTTGGTTCAGGGGGTGATTAATGAAAAACTGTTTTTT.

V and J are TRBV9 and TRBJ1-1, with D unclear. This CDR3 has 14 amino acids. Germline CDR1 is SGDLS and CDR2 is YYNGEE. Trimming stripped 0 bases from V and 1 base from J, with 7 bases between. Here the CDR3 DNA reads TGTGCCAGCAGCGTAGACCGCAGGAACACTGAAGCTTTCTTT. It translates to CASSVDRRNTEAFF.

The chain recombines TRBV7-3 with TRBJ2-1, with TRBD2 matching 9 bases. V lost 5 bases, J lost 7 bases, and 6 bases stayed unmatched. Germline CDR1 SGHTA, CDR2 FQGTGA. This CDR3 is 14 amino acids long. DNA for the CDR3: TGTGCCAGCAGCCCCGCGGGAGGGCCTAATGAGCAGTTCTTC. Translating gives CASSPAGGPNEQFF.

The chain employs TRBV30 and TRBJ2-2; D is perhaps TRBD1 or TRBD2 (5 bases each). Germline V lookup: CDR1 GTSNPN, CDR2 SVGIG (reference sequence). The CDR3 has 15 amino acids. Trimming took off 3 bases at V and 2 bases at J, with 13 bases between the two ends. CDR3 loop: CAWRRQRLNTGELFF. Here the CDR3 DNA reads TGTGCCTGGAGGCGACAGCGGTTAAACACCGGGGAGCTGTTTTTT.

The J gene is TRBJ2-1, the V gene TRBV7-9; D remains unclear. Trimming pared 8 bases from V and 8 bases from J, leaving 13 bases between. The CDR3 extends over 12 amino acids. The germline CDR1 and CDR2 sequences are SEHNR and FQNEAQ (reference sequence). CDR3 loop: CASSFAEDEQFF. The CDR3 region has the DNA TGTGCCAGCTCATTCGCCGAAGATGAGCAGTTCTTC.

The V gene is TRBV19, the J gene TRBJ1-2; D gene unclear. The germline V gene has CDR1 LNHDA and CDR2 SQIVND (reference sequence). This CDR3 has 12 amino acids. V lost 8 bases to trimming and J lost 3 bases, with 10 bases between them. The CDR3 coding sequence is TGTGCCAGTGGGGTTATACACTATGGCTACACCTTC. It specifies CASGVIHYGYTF. Variable domain in full (rest from reference TRBV19 and TRBJ1-2): DGGITQSPKYLFRKEGQNVTLSCEQNLNHDAMYWYRQDPGQGLRLIYYSQIVNDFQKGDIAEGYSVSREKKESFPLTVTSAQKNPTAFYLCASGVIHYGYTFGSGTRLTVV.

This CDR3 reads CASSLAPYEQYF. CDR3 nucleotides: TGTGCCAGCAGCTTAGCCCCGTACGAGCAGTACTTC. V and J are TRBV7-9 and TRBJ2-7; no definite D call. Germline V gene lookup returns CDR1 SEHNR and CDR2 FQNEAQ (reference sequence). V was cut by 0 bases and J by 4 bases, with 4 bases left in between. This CDR3 comprises 12 residues.

V is TRBV25-1 and J is TRBJ1-6; D might be TRBD1 (5 bases). The CDR3 runs to 15 residues. Germline V gene sequence: CDR1 MGHDK, CDR2 SYGVNS. The V gene lost 1 base and the J gene lost 9 bases, with 13 bases spanning the gap. In DNA form, the CDR3 reads TGTGCCAGCAGTGAATTGCGGCAGGGAGGTTCACCCCTCCACTTT. Protein: CASSELRQGGSPLHF.

This chain links TRBV5-1 with TRBJ2-2; D gene uncertain. The CDR3 runs to 15 residues. Germline CDR1 is SGHRS and CDR2 is YFSETQ. Trimming left V 5 bases short and J 1 base short, with 12 bases between. Here the CDR3 reads CASSFERQNTGELFF. The CDR3 DNA reads TGCGCCAGCAGTTTCGAAAGACAGAACACCGGGGAGCTGTTTTTT.

V gene TRBV5-6 combines with J gene TRBJ1-6; a weak D match, TRBD1 (5 bases). From germline, CDR1 is SGHDT and CDR2 YYEEEE. This CDR3 is built from 17 residues. Deletions cut 0 bases from V and 0 bases from J, with 10 bases between. The CDR3 sequence is CASSLGGRNSYNSPLHF. The DNA for the CDR3 is TGTGCCAGCAGCTTGGGGGGGAGGAACTCCTATAATTCACCCCTCCACTTT.

This chain joins TRBV19 and TRBJ1-1; D unresolved. Germline V gives CDR1 LNHDA, CDR2 SQIVND (reference sequence). CDR3 size: 13 residues. Trimming took off 3 bases at V and 10 bases at J, with 15 bases between the two ends. In DNA form, the CDR3 reads TGTGCCAGTAGTATCCCGACGTACAGCGGAGCTTTCTTT. It yields the protein CASSIPTYSGAFF.